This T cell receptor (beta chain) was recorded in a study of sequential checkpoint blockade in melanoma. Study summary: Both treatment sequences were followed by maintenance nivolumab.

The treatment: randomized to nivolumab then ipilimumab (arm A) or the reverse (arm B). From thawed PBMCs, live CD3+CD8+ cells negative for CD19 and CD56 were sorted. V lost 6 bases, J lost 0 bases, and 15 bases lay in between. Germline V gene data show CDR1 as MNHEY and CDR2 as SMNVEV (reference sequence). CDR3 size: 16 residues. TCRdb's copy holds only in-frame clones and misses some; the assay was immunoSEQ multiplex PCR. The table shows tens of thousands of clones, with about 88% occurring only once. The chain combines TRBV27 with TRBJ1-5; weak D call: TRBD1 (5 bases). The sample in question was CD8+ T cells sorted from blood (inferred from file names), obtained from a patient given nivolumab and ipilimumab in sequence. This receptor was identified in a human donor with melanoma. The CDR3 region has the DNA TGTGCCAGCAGCCCGGGGGGGGAATATAGCAATCAGCCCCAGCATTTT. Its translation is CASSPGGEYSNQPQHF.